Described below is a single T cell receptor (beta chain) sequence and its context. The CDR3 totals 14 residues. V was cut by 0 bases and J by 1 base, with 7 bases left in between. Looked up from germline, CDR1 is SGHRS and CDR2 is YFSETQ. TCR cDNA was made by 5'RACE template switching, adding a universal primer site and UMIs. TCRdb ran MiXCR on the 5' RACE reads and lists one entry per CDR3 protein. This sample has 200,000 to 300,000 distinct CDR3 sequences, with roughly 13% found just once. The sample comes from a study of T cells after yellow fever vaccination. Here the sequenced sample was CD4+ T cells sorted from PBMCs, taken 45 days after the yellow fever booster vaccination. The sequence came from a man younger than 40 who received the YFV17D yellow fever vaccine. The gene calls are TRBV5-1 and TRBJ2-5; D is ambiguous. The CDR3, as DNA: TGCGCCAGCAGCTTGGTGGGGTTCCAAGAGACCCAGTACTTC. Amino acids: CASSLVGFQETQYF.